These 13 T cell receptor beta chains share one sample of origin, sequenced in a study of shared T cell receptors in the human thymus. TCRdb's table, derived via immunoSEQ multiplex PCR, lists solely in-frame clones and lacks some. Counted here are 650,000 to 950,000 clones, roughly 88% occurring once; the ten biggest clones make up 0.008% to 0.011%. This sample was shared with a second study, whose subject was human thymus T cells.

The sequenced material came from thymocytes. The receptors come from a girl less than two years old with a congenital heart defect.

The CDR3 coding sequence is TGTGCCAGTAGTATAGCTAGCGGGTTCTACGAGCAGTACTTC. Encoded protein: CASSIASGFYEQYF. The chain employs TRBV19 and TRBJ2-7; TRBD2 matches at 8 bases. J was trimmed by 3 bases and V by 1 base; bases with no gene match: 2. Germline CDR1 is LNHDA and CDR2 is SQIVND (reference sequence). The CDR3 length is 14 residues.

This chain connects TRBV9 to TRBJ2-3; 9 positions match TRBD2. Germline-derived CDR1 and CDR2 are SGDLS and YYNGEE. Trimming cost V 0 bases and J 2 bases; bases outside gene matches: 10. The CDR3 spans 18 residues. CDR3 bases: TGTGCCAGCAGCGTAGCTAGGAGAGCGGGGGGAAACACAGATACGCAGTATTTT. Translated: CASSVARRAGGNTDTQYF.

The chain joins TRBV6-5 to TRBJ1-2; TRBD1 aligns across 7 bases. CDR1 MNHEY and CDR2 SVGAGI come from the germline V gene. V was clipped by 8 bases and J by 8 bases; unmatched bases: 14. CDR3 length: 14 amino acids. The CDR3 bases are TGTGCCAGCGGGGAGAGGGGGCCAAGGAGAGGCTACACCTTC. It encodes CASGERGPRRGYTF.

The CDR3 nucleotides read TGCGCCAGCAGCTTGGGCAGGTCAGAGTATGGCTACACCTTC. Protein: CASSLGRSEYGYTF. This chain uses TRBV5-1 with TRBJ1-2; the D is unclear. Germline loops: CDR1 SGHRS, CDR2 YFSETQ. The V end was cut by 0 bases, the J end by 5 bases, with 11 bases between. This CDR3 contains 14 residues.

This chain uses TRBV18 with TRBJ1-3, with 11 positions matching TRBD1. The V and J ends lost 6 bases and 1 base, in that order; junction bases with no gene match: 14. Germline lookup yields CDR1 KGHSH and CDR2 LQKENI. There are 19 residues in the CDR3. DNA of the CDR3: TGTGCCAGCTCCCCAACCGTGGACAGGGGGCCGGTGTCTGGAAACACCATATATTTT. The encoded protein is CASSPTVDRGPVSGNTIYF.

The DNA for the CDR3 is TGTGCCAGCAGTGGAGACCGGAGTAGCAATCAGCCCCAGCATTTT. Translated, it gives CASSGDRSSNQPQHF. The chain employs TRBV6-1 and TRBJ1-5; D remains ambiguous. Trimming cost V 4 bases and J 0 bases, with 10 bases left between them. There are 15 residues in the CDR3. CDR1 is MNHNS and CDR2 is SASEGT in the germline V gene.

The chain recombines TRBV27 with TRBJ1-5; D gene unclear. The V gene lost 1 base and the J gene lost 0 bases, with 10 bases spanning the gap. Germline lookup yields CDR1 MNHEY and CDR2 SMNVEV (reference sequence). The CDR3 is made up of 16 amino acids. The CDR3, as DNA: TGTGCCAGCAGTTTATTGGCGGGGTATAGCAATCAGCCCCAGCATTTT. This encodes CASSLLAGYSNQPQHF.

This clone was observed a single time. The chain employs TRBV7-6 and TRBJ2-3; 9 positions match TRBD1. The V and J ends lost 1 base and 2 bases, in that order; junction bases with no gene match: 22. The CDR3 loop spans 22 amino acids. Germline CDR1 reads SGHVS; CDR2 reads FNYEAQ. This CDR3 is CASSLGYTGGRSLPLATDTQYF. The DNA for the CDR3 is TGTGCCAGCAGCTTAGGATATACAGGGGGCAGGTCTTTGCCCCTAGCCACAGATACGCAGTATTTT.

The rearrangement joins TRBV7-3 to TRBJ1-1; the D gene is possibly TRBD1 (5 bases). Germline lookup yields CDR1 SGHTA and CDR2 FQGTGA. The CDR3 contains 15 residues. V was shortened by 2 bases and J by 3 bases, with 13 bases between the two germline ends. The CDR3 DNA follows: TGTGCCAGCAGCTTATTGGGCAGGGAGGACACTGAAGCTTTCTTT. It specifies CASSLLGREDTEAFF. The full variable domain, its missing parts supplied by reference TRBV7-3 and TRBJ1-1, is GAGVSQTPSNKVTEKGKYVELRCDPISGHTALYWYRQSLGQGPEFLIYFQGTGAADDSGLPNDRFFAVRPEGSVSTLKIQRTERGDSAVYLCASSLLGREDTEAFFGQGTRLTVV.

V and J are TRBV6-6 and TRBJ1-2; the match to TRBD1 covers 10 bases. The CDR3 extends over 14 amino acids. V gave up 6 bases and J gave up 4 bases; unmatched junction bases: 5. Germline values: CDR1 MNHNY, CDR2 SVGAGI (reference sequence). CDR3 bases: TGTGCCAGCAGCACCAGGACAGGGGGCTATGGCTACACCTTC. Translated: CASSTRTGGYGYTF.

CDR3 bases: TGCGCCAGCAGGAGCCCCGGACAGGGGCCCTATGGCTACACCTTC. This encodes CASRSPGQGPYGYTF. This chain joins TRBV10-2 and TRBJ1-2; 9 bases match TRBD1. CDR1 and CDR2 from the germline V gene are WSHSY and SAAADI. This CDR3 is built from 15 residues. V shed 6 bases, J shed 4 bases, and the junction held 9 bases outside the gene matches.

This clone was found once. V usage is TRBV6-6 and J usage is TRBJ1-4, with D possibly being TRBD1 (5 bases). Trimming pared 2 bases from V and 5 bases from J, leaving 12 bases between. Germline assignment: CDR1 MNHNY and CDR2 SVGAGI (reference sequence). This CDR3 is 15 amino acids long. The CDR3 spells CASSYPGAHNEKLFF. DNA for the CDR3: TGTGCCAGCAGTTACCCTGGGGCCCACAATGAAAAACTGTTTTTT.

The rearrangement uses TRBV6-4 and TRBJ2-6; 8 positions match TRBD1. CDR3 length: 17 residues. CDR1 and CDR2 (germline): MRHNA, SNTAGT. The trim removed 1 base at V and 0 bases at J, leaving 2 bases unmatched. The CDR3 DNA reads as TGTGCCAGCAGTGACTTGGGACAGGCCTCTGGGGCCAACGTCCTGACTTTC. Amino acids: CASSDLGQASGANVLTF.